The clone carrying this TCR beta chain came up once. The sample is drawn from a study of blood T cell repertoires in COVID-19. Method: immunoSEQ multiplex PCR; TCRdb's copy keeps in-frame clones and lacks some. The table has approximately 310,000 clones, around 87% seen once; the top ten hold around 7.8%. The source material was peripheral blood. The receptor was isolated from a woman between 50 and 59 years old who had recovered from COVID-19.

This CDR3 reads CAWSAGVGYTF. The CDR3, as DNA: TGTGCCTGGAGTGCAGGGGTTGGCTACACCTTC. The chain couples TRBV30 to TRBJ1-2; a possible D gene is TRBD1 (6 bases). There are 11 residues in the CDR3. Trimming pared 1 base from V and 7 bases from J, leaving 7 bases between. Germline lookup yields CDR1 GTSNPN and CDR2 SVGIG (reference sequence).